These 17 T cell receptor beta chains share one sample of origin, sequenced in a study of response to subunit inactivated influenza vaccine. MiXCR was run by TCRdb on the RT-PCR reads, yielding one entry per CDR3 protein. This table has under 550,000 distinct CDR3 sequences, 7.5% to 8.5% appearing once. This material consisted of PBMCs from blood, taken approximately 25 months after vaccination. These receptors came from a man aged 50-75 years who received an inactivated influenza vaccine.

This clonotype has only a few counts. The CDR3 is CASSKGTGSEAFF. Here the CDR3 DNA reads TGTGCCAGCAGTAAAGGGACAGGGAGTGAAGCTTTCTTT. V usage is TRBV12-3 or TRBV12-4 and J usage is TRBJ1-1; TRBD1 matches at 9 bases. CDR3 size: 13 residues. J lost 7 bases, V lost 5 bases, and 5 bases had no gene match.

Ten or more counts support this clonotype. The chain has TRBV7-2 and TRBJ2-1; D remains ambiguous. The CDR3 has 11 residues. Trimming removed 3 bases at V and 7 bases at J, with 4 bases between. Per the germline V gene, CDR1 is SGHTA and CDR2 is FQGNSA. The CDR3 spells CASSFVNEQFF. CDR3 sequence (DNA): TGTGCCAGCAGCTTTGTTAATGAGCAGTTCTTC.

This clonotype was seen only a few times. The chain joins TRBV6-2 or TRBV6-3 to TRBJ2-1; D might be TRBD1 (6 bases). Between the trimmed V and J ends, which lost 0 bases and 9 bases, there was a span of 9 bases. CDR1 MNHEY and CDR2 SVGEGT come from the germline V gene. This CDR3 spans 13 amino acids. This CDR3 reads CASSYSGTSEQFF. In DNA form, the CDR3 reads TGTGCCAGCAGTTACTCAGGGACATCTGAGCAGTTCTTC.

CDR3: CACCQDIGDRAYNEQFF. CDR3 in DNA: TGTGCCTGCTGCCAAGATATTGGGGACAGGGCCTACAATGAGCAGTTCTTC. The J gene is TRBJ2-1, the V gene TRBV3-1, with TRBD1 identical over 9 bases. Unmatched junction bases numbered 16, after V lost 11 bases and J lost 2 bases. The germline V gene has CDR1 LGHDT and CDR2 YNNKEL (reference sequence). The CDR3 runs 17 residues.

This clonotype was counted only a few times. The chain joins TRBV12-3 or TRBV12-4 to TRBJ2-2; possible D gene TRBD1, 6 bases. Trimming left V 5 bases short and J 4 bases short, with 14 bases between. CDR3 length: 15 residues. The chain's CDR3 is CASSTYRAGTGELFF. The CDR3 DNA reads TGTGCCAGCAGTACCTACAGGGCGGGCACCGGGGAGCTGTTTTTT.

The V call is TRBV4-3, the J call TRBJ2-2, with a possible D match to TRBD2 (6 bases). V was cut by 4 bases and J by 8 bases, with 17 bases left in between. The CDR3 length is 15 residues. Germline CDR1 and CDR2: LGHNA and YSLEER. The CDR3 loop reads CASSPTGGDGGELFF. The CDR3 nucleotides read TGCGCCAGCAGCCCCACAGGAGGGGATGGAGGGGAGCTGTTTTTT.

The chain employs TRBV4-3 and TRBJ1-6, with D maybe TRBD1 (6 bases). The V gene's germline CDR1 is LGHNA and CDR2 YSLEER. The CDR3 sequence is 16 residues long. V was trimmed by 3 bases and J by 4 bases, leaving 13 bases between them. This chain's CDR3 is CASSHAQGEYNSPLHF. CDR3 DNA sequence: TGCGCCAGCAGCCATGCACAGGGTGAATATAATTCACCCCTCCACTTT.

This CDR3 is CASSYGGPNYGYTF. The CDR3 DNA follows: TGTGCCAGCAGTTACGGGGGACCCAACTATGGCTACACCTTC. The chain employs TRBV6-2 or TRBV6-3 and TRBJ1-2; D is possibly TRBD1 (5 bases). Germline V CDR1 and CDR2: MNHEY, SVGEGT. The CDR3 totals 14 residues. The V gene lost 2 bases and the J gene lost 2 bases, with 9 bases spanning the gap.

The chain couples TRBV20-1 to TRBJ2-2; no firm D call. Trimming removed 6 bases at V and 4 bases at J, with 12 bases between. This CDR3 region has 13 residues. Germline lookup yields CDR1 DFQATT and CDR2 SNEGSKA (reference sequence). The CDR3 reads CSAPRPGTGELFF. The CDR3 DNA reads as TGCAGTGCCCCCAGGCCGGGCACCGGGGAGCTGTTTTTT.

This clonotype was seen more than once but under ten times. This rearrangement joins TRBV12-3 or TRBV12-4 to TRBJ2-3; the D gene is possibly TRBD2 (6 bases). The length of the CDR3 is 13 residues. V was cut by 5 bases and J by 6 bases, with 12 bases left in between. The CDR3 DNA reads as TGTGCCAGCAGTACCGGGAGCCGGGATACGCAGTATTTT. Translation: CASSTGSRDTQYF.

This chain joins TRBV6-6 and TRBJ1-2; D is unresolved. This CDR3 has 13 residues. CDR1 is MNHNY, CDR2 SVGAGI, per germline (reference sequence). V was clipped by 2 bases and J by 5 bases, with 9 bases between them. CDR3 DNA: TGTGCCAGCAGTTACGGCAGGCTGTATGGCTACACCTTC. This gives the protein CASSYGRLYGYTF.

This chain connects TRBV28 to TRBJ1-6, with a possible D match to TRBD1 (5 bases). The CDR3 is 13 amino acids. CDR1 MDHEN and CDR2 SYDVKM come from the germline V gene. V was pared by 7 bases and J by 7 bases, with 11 bases between. CDR3 nucleotide sequence: TGTGCCAGCAAGGGGATTGTGAATTCACCCCTCCACTTT. Protein product: CASKGIVNSPLHF. Drawing the rest from reference TRBV28 and TRBJ1-6, the complete variable domain is DVKVTQSSRYLVKRTGEKVFLECVQDMDHENMFWYRQDPGLGLRLIYFSYDVKMKEKGDIPEGYSVSREKKERFSLILESASTNQTSMYLCASKGIVNSPLHFGNGTRLTVT.

This clonotype was observed many times. The chain employs TRBV6-5 and TRBJ2-7; D call uncertain. Deletions cut 2 bases from V and 2 bases from J, with 10 bases between. CDR1 and CDR2 (germline): MNHEY, SVGAGI. The CDR3 loop spans 14 amino acids. The CDR3 bases are TGTGCCAGCAGTTACCTGGACGGACCCTACGAGCAGTACTTC. This sequence encodes CASSYLDGPYEQYF.

The V and J genes are TRBV5-1 and TRBJ2-2; D possibly corresponds to TRBD2 (5 bases). Trimming took 0 bases from V and 7 from J, leaving 10 bases between them. Germline values: CDR1 SGHRS, CDR2 YFSETQ. CDR3 length: 14 residues. DNA of the CDR3: TGCGCCAGCAGCTTGGTGGGAGCGGACGGGGAGCTGTTTTTT. It translates to CASSLVGADGELFF.

The table lists this clonotype with many counts. The chain uses TRBV7-2 and TRBJ1-1; D is ambiguous. CDR3 length: 12 residues. The ends were cut back, 1 base at V and 1 base at J, with 1 base in the middle. Germline CDR1 reads SGHTA; CDR2 reads FQGNSA. CDR3 in DNA: TGTGCCAGCAGCTTAGAGAACACTGAAGCTTTCTTT. This gives the protein CASSLENTEAFF. The full variable domain, with the rest looked up from reference TRBV7-2 and TRBJ1-1, is GAGVSQSPSNKVTEKGKDVELRCDPISGHTALYWYRQSLGQGLEFLIYFQGNSAPDKSGLPSDRFSAERTGGSVSTLTIQRTQQEDSAVYLCASSLENTEAFFGQGTRLTVV.

This chain connects TRBV6-5 to TRBJ2-5; D might be TRBD1 (5 bases). Trimming removed 2 bases at V and 6 bases at J, with 10 bases between. CDR3 length: 13 amino acids. Germline CDR1 MNHEY, CDR2 SVGAGI. The CDR3 is CASSYGQGQTQYF. The CDR3 DNA reads TGTGCCAGCAGTTACGGGCAGGGTCAGACCCAGTACTTC.

This chain connects TRBV12-3 or TRBV12-4 to TRBJ2-4; D uncertain. V gave up 3 bases and J gave up 6 bases, with 12 bases separating them. The CDR3 has 14 residues. The CDR3 region is CASSFSTRLNIQYF. DNA of the CDR3: TGTGCCAGCAGTTTCTCAACACGTTTAAACATTCAGTACTTC.